These 5 T cell receptor beta chains share one sample of origin, sequenced in a study of T cell repertoires in cytomegalovirus infection. From the reads, TCRdb called clonotypes with MiXCR, one entry per CDR3 protein. The data contain 250,000 to 300,000 distinct CDR3 sequences, over 8% of them singletons. Sample: PBMCs. The receptors stem from a human donor in good health (CMV status not recorded). Some clones in this sample may be carry-over from other donors' samples.

The table lists this clonotype with many counts. The rearrangement joins TRBV28 to TRBJ1-1, with D unclear. Germline V gives CDR1 MDHEN, CDR2 SYDVKM. The CDR3 has 13 residues. V lost 7 bases, J lost 5 bases, and 14 bases lay in between. The CDR3 DNA is TGTGCCAGCACCCTCTCCCGACCAACTGAAGCTTTCTTT. Translated: CASTLSRPTEAFF. Combining the CDR3 with reference TRBV28 and TRBJ1-1 gives the whole variable domain DVKVTQSSRYLVKRTGEKVFLECVQDMDHENMFWYRQDPGLGLRLIYFSYDVKMKEKGDIPEGYSVSREKKERFSLILESASTNQTSMYLCASTLSRPTEAFFGQGTRLTVV.

This clonotype was picked up many times. CDR3 sequence: CASSLGRTGGQETQYF. The CDR3 region has the DNA TGTGCCAGCAGCCTGGGGCGAACGGGGGGCCAAGAGACCCAGTACTTC. The gene calls are TRBV7-2 and TRBJ2-5; TRBD2 aligns across 7 bases. The V gene's germline CDR1 is SGHTA and CDR2 FQGNSA. Unmatched junction bases numbered 10, after V lost 5 bases and J lost 1 base. The CDR3 covers 16 residues.

For the CDR3, the DNA is TGTGCCAGCAGTAAGAACCGCTACGAGCAGTACTTC. This sequence encodes CASSKNRYEQYF. V is TRBV28 and J is TRBJ2-7; D unresolved. Per germline, CDR1 MDHEN and CDR2 SYDVKM. The CDR3 totals 12 residues. Trimming cost V 5 bases and J 3 bases, with 8 bases left between them.

This clonotype appeared a few times. V usage is TRBV30 and J usage is TRBJ1-5, with TRBD1 as a possible D gene (5 bases). Germline V gives CDR1 GTSNPN, CDR2 SVGIG (reference sequence). This CDR3 is 13 amino acids long. Trimming cost V 7 bases and J 6 bases, with 16 bases left between them. CDR3 residues: CASGGGGSQPQHF. The DNA for the CDR3 is TGTGCCTCCGGTGGGGGAGGGAGTCAGCCCCAGCATTTT.

This clonotype was seen at least ten times. The chain couples TRBV12-3 or TRBV12-4 to TRBJ2-3, with no clear D. The CDR3 has 13 residues. Deletions cut 3 bases from V and 5 bases from J, with 9 bases between. CDR3: CASSFRSVDTQYF. The CDR3 nucleotides read TGTGCCAGCAGTTTTAGGTCGGTAGATACGCAGTATTTT.